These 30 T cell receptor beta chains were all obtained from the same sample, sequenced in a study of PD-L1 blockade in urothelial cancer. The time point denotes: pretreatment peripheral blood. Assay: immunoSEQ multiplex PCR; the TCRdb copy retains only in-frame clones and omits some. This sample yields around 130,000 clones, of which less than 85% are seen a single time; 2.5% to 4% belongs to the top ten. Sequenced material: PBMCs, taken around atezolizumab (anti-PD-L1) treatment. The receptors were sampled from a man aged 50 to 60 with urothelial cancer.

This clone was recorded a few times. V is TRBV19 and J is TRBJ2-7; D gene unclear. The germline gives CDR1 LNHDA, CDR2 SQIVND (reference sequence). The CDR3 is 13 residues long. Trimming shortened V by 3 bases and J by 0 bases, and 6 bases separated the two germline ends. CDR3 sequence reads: CASSILPSYEQYF. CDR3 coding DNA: TGTGCCAGTAGTATTCTCCCCTCCTACGAGCAGTACTTC.

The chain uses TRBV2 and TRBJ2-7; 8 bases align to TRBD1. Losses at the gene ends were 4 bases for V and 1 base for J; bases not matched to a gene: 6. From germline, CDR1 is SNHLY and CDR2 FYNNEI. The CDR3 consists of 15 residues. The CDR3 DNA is TGTGCCAGCAGTGTTCGAGACAGGGGATCCTACGAGCAGTACTTC. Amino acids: CASSVRDRGSYEQYF.

The CDR3 loop is CASSARGFSDSPLHF. In nucleotides, the CDR3 is TGTGCCAGCAGCGCCAGGGGGTTTAGTGATTCACCCCTCCACTTT. This chain joins TRBV9 and TRBJ1-6; 7 bases fit TRBD1. The V segment lost 3 bases and the J segment 8 bases; nucleotides outside the gene matches: 8. This CDR3 is built from 15 residues. Germline V gene lookup returns CDR1 SGDLS and CDR2 YYNGEE.

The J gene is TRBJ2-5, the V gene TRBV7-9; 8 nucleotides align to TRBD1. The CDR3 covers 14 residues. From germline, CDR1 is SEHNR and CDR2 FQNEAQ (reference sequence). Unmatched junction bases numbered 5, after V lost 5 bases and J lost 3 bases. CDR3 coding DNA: TGTGCCAGCAGCAAACAGGGGGAGGAAGAGACCCAGTACTTC. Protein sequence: CASSKQGEEETQYF.

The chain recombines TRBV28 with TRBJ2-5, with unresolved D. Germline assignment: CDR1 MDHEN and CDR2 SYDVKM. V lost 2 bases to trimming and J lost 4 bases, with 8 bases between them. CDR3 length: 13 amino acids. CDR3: CASSLRGRETQYF. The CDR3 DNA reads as TGTGCCAGCAGTTTAAGAGGTAGAGAGACCCAGTACTTC.

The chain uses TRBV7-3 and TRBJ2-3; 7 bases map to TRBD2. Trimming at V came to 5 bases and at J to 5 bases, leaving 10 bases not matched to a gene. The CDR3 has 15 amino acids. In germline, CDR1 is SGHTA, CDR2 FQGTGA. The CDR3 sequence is CASSIQAGMGDTQYF. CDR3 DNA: TGTGCCAGCAGCATCCAAGCGGGGATGGGAGATACGCAGTATTTT.

The CDR3 reads CASSVGDTNYGYTF. CDR3 nucleotides: TGTGCCAGCAGCGTAGGTGACACCAACTATGGCTACACCTTC. This chain uses TRBV9 with TRBJ1-2, with D unclear. This CDR3 is built from 14 residues. Trimming removed 0 bases at V and 2 bases at J, with 8 bases between. The germline CDR1 and CDR2 sequences are SGDLS and YYNGEE.

DNA of the CDR3: TGTGCCAGCAGCCGGGGGGGAGCGGGAGGAGGTGGGGCCAACGTCCTGACTTTC. Protein sequence: CASSRGGAGGGGANVLTF. The V and J genes are TRBV4-2 and TRBJ2-6, with TRBD2 matching 9 bases. CDR1 and CDR2 (germline): LGHNA, YNFKEQ. Losses at the gene ends were 4 bases for V and 3 bases for J; bases not matched to a gene: 10. The CDR3 extends over 18 amino acids.

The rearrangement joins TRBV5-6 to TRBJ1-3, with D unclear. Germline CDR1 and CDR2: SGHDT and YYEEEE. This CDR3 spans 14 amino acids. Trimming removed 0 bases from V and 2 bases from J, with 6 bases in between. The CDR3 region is CASSLASPGNTIYF. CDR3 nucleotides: TGTGCCAGCAGCTTGGCGAGCCCTGGAAACACCATATATTTT.

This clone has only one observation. The CDR3 sequence: CASSVVASGNTGELFF. As DNA, the CDR3 is TGTGCCAGCAGCGTAGTGGCTAGCGGGAACACCGGGGAGCTGTTTTTT. The gene calls are TRBV9 and TRBJ2-2; TRBD2 matches 7 bases. V was pared by 0 bases and J by 1 base, with 3 bases of the junction left unmatched. The CDR3 has 16 residues. The germline gives CDR1 SGDLS, CDR2 YYNGEE.

The CDR3: CASSSPGAPQHF. Here the CDR3 DNA reads TGTGCCAGCAGTTCGCCAGGGGCGCCCCAGCATTTT. This chain connects TRBV27 to TRBJ1-5, with D possibly matching TRBD1 (6 bases). The CDR3 length is 12 residues. Per the germline V gene, CDR1 is MNHEY and CDR2 is SMNVEV (reference sequence). V gave up 4 bases and J gave up 9 bases, with 10 bases separating them.

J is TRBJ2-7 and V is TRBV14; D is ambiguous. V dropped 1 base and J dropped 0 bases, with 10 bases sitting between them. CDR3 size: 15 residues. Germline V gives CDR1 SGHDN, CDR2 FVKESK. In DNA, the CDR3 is TGTGCCAGCAGCCAAGGTCAGTTCCCCTCCTACGAGCAGTACTTC. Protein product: CASSQGQFPSYEQYF. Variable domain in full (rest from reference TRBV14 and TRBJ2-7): EAGVTQFPSHSVIEKGQTVTLRCDPISGHDNLYWYRRVMGKEIKFLLHFVKESKQDESGMPNNRFLAERTGGTYSTLKVQPAELEDSGVYFCASSQGQFPSYEQYFGPGTRLTVT.

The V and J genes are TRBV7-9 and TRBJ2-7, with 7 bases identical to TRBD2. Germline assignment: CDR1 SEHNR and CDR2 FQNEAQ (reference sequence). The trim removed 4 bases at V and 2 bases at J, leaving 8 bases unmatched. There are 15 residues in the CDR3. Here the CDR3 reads CASSSPGTTTYEQYF. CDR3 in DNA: TGTGCCAGCAGCTCGCCCGGGACTACCACCTACGAGCAGTACTTC.

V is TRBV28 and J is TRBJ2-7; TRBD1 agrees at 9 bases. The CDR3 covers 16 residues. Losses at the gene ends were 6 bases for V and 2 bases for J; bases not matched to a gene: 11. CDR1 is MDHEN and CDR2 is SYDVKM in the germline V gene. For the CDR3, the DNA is TGTGCCAGCAGGGTACCTCCGGGACAGGGAGCCTACGAGCAGTACTTC. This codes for CASRVPPGQGAYEQYF.

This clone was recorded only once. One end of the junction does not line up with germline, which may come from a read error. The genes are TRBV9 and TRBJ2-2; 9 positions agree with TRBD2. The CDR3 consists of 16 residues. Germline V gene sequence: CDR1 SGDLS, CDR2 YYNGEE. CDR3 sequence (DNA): TGTGCCAGCAGCGTAATGGCTAGCGGGAACGCCGGGGAGCTGTTTTTT. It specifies CASSVMASGNAGELFF. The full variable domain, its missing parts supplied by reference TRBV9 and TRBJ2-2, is DSGVTQTPKHLITATGQRVTLRCSPRSGDLSVYWYQQSLDQGLQFLIQYYNGEERAKGNILERFSAQQFPDLHSELNLSSLELGDSALYFCASSVMASGNAGELFFGEGSRLTVL.

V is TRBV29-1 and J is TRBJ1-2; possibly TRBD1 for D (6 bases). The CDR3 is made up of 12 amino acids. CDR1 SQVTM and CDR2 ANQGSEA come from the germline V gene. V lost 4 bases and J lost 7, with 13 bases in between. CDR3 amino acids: CSVGGPTGGYTF. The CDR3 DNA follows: TGCAGCGTTGGGGGGCCTACGGGTGGCTACACCTTC.

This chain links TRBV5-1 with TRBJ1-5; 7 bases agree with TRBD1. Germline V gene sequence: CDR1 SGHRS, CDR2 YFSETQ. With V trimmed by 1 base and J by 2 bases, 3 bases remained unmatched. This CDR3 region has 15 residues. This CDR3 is CASSLTGARNQPQHF. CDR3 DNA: TGCGCCAGCAGCTTGACAGGGGCGCGCAATCAGCCCCAGCATTTT.

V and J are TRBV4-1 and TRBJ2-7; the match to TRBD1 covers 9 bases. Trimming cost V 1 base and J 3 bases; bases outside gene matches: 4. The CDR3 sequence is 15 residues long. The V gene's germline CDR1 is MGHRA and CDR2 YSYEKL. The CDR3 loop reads CASSQGQGDYYEQYF. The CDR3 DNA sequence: TGCGCCAGCAGCCAAGGACAGGGGGATTACTACGAGCAGTACTTC.

CDR3 coding DNA: TGTGCCAGCAGCTTGGCGGGCACTAGCGGGATTGTCACCGGGGAGCTGTTTTTT. Translating it yields CASSLAGTSGIVTGELFF. V gene TRBV5-6 combines with J gene TRBJ2-2, with 10 bases aligning to TRBD2. The CDR3 runs 18 residues. Germline CDR1 SGHDT, CDR2 YYEEEE. The ends lost 0 bases at V and 4 bases at J; junction bases unmatched: 9.

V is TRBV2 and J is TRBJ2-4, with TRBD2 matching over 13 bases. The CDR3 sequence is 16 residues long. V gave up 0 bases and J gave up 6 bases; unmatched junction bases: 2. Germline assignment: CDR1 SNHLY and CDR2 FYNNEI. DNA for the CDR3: TGTGCCAGCAGTGAAGCAGGGACTAGCGGGACAAACATTCAGTACTTC. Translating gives CASSEAGTSGTNIQYF.

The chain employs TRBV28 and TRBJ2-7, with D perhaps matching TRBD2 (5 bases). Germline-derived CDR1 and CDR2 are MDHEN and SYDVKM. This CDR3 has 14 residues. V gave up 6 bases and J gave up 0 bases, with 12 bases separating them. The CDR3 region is CASRSGDSSYEQYF. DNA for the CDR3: TGTGCCAGCAGGAGCGGAGATAGCTCCTACGAGCAGTACTTC.

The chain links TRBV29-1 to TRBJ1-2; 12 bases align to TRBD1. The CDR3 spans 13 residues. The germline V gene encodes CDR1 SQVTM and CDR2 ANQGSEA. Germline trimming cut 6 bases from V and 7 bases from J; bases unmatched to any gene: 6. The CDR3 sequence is CSVGTGGASGYTF. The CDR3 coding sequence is TGCAGCGTGGGGACAGGGGGCGCGTCTGGCTACACCTTC.

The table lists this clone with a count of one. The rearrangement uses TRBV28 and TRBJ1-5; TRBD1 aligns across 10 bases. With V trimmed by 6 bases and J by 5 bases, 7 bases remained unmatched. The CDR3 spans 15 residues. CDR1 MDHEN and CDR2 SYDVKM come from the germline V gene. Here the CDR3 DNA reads TGTGCCAGCAGACCGGGACAGGGGACCGATCAGCCCCAGCATTTT. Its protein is CASRPGQGTDQPQHF. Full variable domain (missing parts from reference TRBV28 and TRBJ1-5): DVKVTQSSRYLVKRTGEKVFLECVQDMDHENMFWYRQDPGLGLRLIYFSYDVKMKEKGDIPEGYSVSREKKERFSLILESASTNQTSMYLCASRPGQGTDQPQHFGDGTRLSIL.

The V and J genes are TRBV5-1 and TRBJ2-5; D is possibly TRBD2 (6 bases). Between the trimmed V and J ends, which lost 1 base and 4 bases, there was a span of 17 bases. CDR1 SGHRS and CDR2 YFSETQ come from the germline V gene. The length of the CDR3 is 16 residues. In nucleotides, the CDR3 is TGCGCCAGCAGCTTGAGATCAGCGGGTGGGGGAGAGACCCAGTACTTC. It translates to CASSLRSAGGGETQYF.

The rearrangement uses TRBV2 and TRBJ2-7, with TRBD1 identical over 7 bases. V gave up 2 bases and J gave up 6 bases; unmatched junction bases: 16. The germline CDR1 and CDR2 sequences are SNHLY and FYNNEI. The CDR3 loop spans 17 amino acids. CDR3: CASSESPSGGRGSEQYF. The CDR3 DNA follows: TGTGCCAGCAGTGAAAGCCCCTCTGGTGGCAGGGGGTCCGAGCAGTACTTC.

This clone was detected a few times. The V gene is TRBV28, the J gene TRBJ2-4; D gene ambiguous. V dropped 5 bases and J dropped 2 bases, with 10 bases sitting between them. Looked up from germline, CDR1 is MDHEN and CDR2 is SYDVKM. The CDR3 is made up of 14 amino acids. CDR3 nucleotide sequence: TGTGCCAGCAGTCCAAGTAGCTCCAAAAACATTCAGTACTTC. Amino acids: CASSPSSSKNIQYF.

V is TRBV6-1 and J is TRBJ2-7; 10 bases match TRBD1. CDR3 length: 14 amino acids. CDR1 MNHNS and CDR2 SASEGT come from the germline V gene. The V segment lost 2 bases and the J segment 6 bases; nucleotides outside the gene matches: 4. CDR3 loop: CASSENGQGGEQYF. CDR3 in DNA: TGTGCCAGCAGTGAAAATGGACAGGGGGGCGAGCAGTACTTC.

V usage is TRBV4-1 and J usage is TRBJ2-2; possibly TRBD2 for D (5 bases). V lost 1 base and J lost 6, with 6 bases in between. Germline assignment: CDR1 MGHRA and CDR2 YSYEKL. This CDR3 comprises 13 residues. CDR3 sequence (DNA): TGCGCCAGCAGCCAAGTCGGGGCCGGGGAGCTGTTTTTT. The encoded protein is CASSQVGAGELFF.

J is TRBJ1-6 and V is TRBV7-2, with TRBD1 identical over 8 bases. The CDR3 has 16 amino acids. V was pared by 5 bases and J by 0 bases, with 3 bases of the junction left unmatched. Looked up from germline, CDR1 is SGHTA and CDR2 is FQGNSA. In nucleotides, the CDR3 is TGTGCCAGCAGCCGGGACAGGTCCTCCTATAATTCACCCCTCCACTTT. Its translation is CASSRDRSSYNSPLHF.

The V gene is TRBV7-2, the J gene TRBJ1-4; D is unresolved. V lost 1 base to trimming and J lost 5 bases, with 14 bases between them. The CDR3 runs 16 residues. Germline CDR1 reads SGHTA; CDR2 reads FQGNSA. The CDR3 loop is CASSLGLSHTNEKLFF. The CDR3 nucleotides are TGTGCCAGCAGCTTAGGGCTGTCCCACACAAATGAAAAACTGTTTTTT.